The rows below give T cell receptor beta chains drawn from one sample of a study of T cell repertoires and HLA-DP antigens. These receptors' targets are unknown. Clones were sequenced by immunoSEQ multiplex PCR, and TCRdb holds only the in-frame ones, with some missing. There are some 120,000 clones in the sample; 80% to 95% occur only once, and about 0.27% lies in the top ten. The sample consisted of CD4+ T cells from PBMCs. The receptors were sampled from a woman between 18 and 29 years old in good health and CMV-seronegative. Each CDR3 is given without its conserved first and last residue. Some rows mark clone size as missing; the rest say once, few, many or name a class of expanded clone.

V gene,J gene,CDR3 length,clone size,CDR3 protein
TRBV2,TRBJ2-7,10,once,ASSPGGPEQY
TRBV30,TRBJ2-5,11,NA,AWSSGSRETQY
TRBV9,TRBJ2-5,14,NA,ASSAYLWGSEETQY
TRBV13,TRBJ1-2,13,NA,ASSARDRGFYGYT
TRBV5-1,TRBJ2-2,14,once,ASSGWTSLNTGELF
TRBV7-2,TRBJ2-5,15,once,ASSLGIAPAGQETQY
TRBV6-1,TRBJ2-3,14,NA,ASSAELDSDDDTQY
TRBV5-6,TRBJ2-3,14,once,ASSLDRGGNTDTQY
TRBV6-5,TRBJ1-3,11,NA,ASSGHSGNTIY
TRBV7-9,TRBJ1-2,11,NA,ASSLAGQGGYT
TRBV6-5,TRBJ2-6,13,NA,ASSYRGRGANVLT
TRBV2,TRBJ1-2,13,NA,ASSRRQDRIDGYT
TRBV27,TRBJ2-3,15,NA,ASNPVGLAGGTDTQY
TRBV5-4,TRBJ1-4,13,NA,ASSSAGQKNEKLF
TRBV7-3,TRBJ2-2,10,NA,ASSYGHGELF
TRBV19,TRBJ2-3,17,NA,ASSIALLGTSGAGGTQY
TRBV2,TRBJ2-2,13,NA,ASKFSVSGTGELF
TRBV7-9,TRBJ1-4,14,NA,ASSLVFLGQDEKLF
TRBV29-1,TRBJ2-5,12,NA,SVQPSDSQETQY
TRBV28,TRBJ1-1,14,NA,ASSLVSGRENTEAF
TRBV18,TRBJ1-1,13,once,ASSPNRDRATEAF
TRBV10-2,TRBJ2-7,12,NA,ASRPGQGLYEQY
TRBV10-1,TRBJ2-5,12,NA,ASSEGGDQETQY
TRBV2,TRBJ2-7,9,NA,ASSTDTRGH
TRBV6-1,TRBJ2-2,12,NA,ASIMGALYGELF
TRBV28,TRBJ2-1,12,NA,ANAPGHLYNEQF
TRBV7-8,TRBJ1-1,12,NA,ASSLELGNTEAF
TRBV5-4,TRBJ2-5,11,NA,ASSQTGEETQY
TRBV7-6,TRBJ2-1,14,NA,ASSPSQLAGPNEQF
TRBV30,TRBJ1-6,12,once,AWSAKTGNSPLH
TRBV5-6,TRBJ2-7,12,NA,ASSLTGPPYEQY
TRBV9,TRBJ2-2,12,NA,ASRWDSSTGELF
TRBV28,TRBJ2-2,20,few,ASSSWWGPGQILYANTGELF
TRBV6-6,TRBJ2-7,13,NA,ASKAPRTGNYEQY
TRBV11-2,TRBJ1-5,11,NA,ASSPYSNQPQH
TRBV28,TRBJ1-2,12,once,ASSLPTGIYGYT
TRBV4-1,TRBJ2-1,13,NA,ASSRLAGAYNEQF
TRBV11-2,TRBJ2-1,15,NA,ASSFLFLGQGRNEQF
TRBV30,TRBJ1-2,14,NA,AWRQFLWRKNYGYT
TRBV5-1,TRBJ2-6,14,NA,ASSLGPGSGANVLT
TRBV18,TRBJ1-3,13,NA,ASSPVPGQGDTIY
TRBV5-1,TRBJ2-2,14,NA,ASSRRDRENTGELF
TRBV30,TRBJ1-1,12,NA,ACHSTAMNTEAF
TRBV5-4,TRBJ2-2,11,NA,ASSLQNTGELF
TRBV5-1,TRBJ2-3,13,NA,ASARGERSTDTQY
TRBV5-4,TRBJ2-1,13,NA,ASSRFRGTYNEQF
TRBV28,TRBJ2-7,12,NA,ASRTQGRSYEQY